These 10 T cell receptor beta chains were all obtained from the same sample, sequenced in a study of CD4+ T cells in melanoma. Assay used: immunoSEQ multiplex PCR; TCRdb lists only in-frame clones, some missing. The data show 6,700 or so clones, around 60% seen once. Material for sequencing was cells from a culture (not recorded whether cultured in vitro). The receptors here all came from a human donor with melanoma.

The chain uses TRBV28 and TRBJ2-7, with D possibly matching TRBD2 (6 bases). Germline lookup yields CDR1 MDHEN and CDR2 SYDVKM. Trimming took off 4 bases at V and 6 bases at J, with 16 bases between the two ends. CDR3 length equals 14 residues. In DNA form, the CDR3 reads TGTGCCAGCAGTTCGTACCGGGGACTTACCGAGCAGTACTTC. Residues: CASSSYRGLTEQYF.

The gene calls are TRBV27 and TRBJ2-3; 8 positions agree with TRBD1. The germline V gene encodes CDR1 MNHEY and CDR2 SMNVEV (reference sequence). Trimming at V came to 3 bases and at J to 7 bases, leaving 6 bases not matched to a gene. The CDR3 is made up of 14 amino acids. This CDR3 is CASSLMDRVNTQYF. For the CDR3, the DNA is TGTGCCAGCAGTTTGATGGACAGGGTAAATACGCAGTATTTT.

This chain links TRBV5-4 with TRBJ2-1; weak D call: TRBD2 (5 bases). V lost 2 bases and J lost 2, with 11 bases in between. The germline gives CDR1 SGHNT, CDR2 YYREEE (reference sequence). CDR3 length: 15 amino acids. The DNA of the CDR3 is TGTGCCAGCAGCTTAGTTGCGGGTCCCTACAATGAGCAGTTCTTC. Protein: CASSLVAGPYNEQFF. Using reference TRBV5-4 and TRBJ2-1 for the parts outside the CDR3, the full variable domain is ETGVTQSPTHLIKTRGQQVTLRCSSQSGHNTVSWYQQALGQGPQFIFQYYREEENGRGNFPPRFSGLQFPNYSSELNVNALELDDSALYLCASSLVAGPYNEQFFGPGTRLTVL.

This sequence joins TRBV7-9 and TRBJ2-4; D perhaps matches TRBD2 (6 bases). CDR3 size: 14 residues. Trimming removed 5 bases at V and 8 bases at J, with 16 bases between. CDR1 is SEHNR, CDR2 FQNEAQ, per germline (reference sequence). CDR3 sequence (DNA): TGTGCCAGCAGCCCCAGTGGAGGGGTGGACATTCAGTACTTC. It codes for CASSPSGGVDIQYF.

This clone was detected a few times. This chain uses TRBV10-3 with TRBJ1-1, with D possibly TRBD1 on 5 matching bases. V shed 1 base and J shed 5 bases, with 5 bases lying between them. The CDR3 is made up of 12 amino acids. Germline V gene sequence: CDR1 ENHRY, CDR2 SYGVKD. This CDR3 is CAISEWGTEAFF. CDR3 bases: TGTGCCATCAGTGAGTGGGGGACTGAAGCTTTCTTT.

V and J are TRBV27 and TRBJ2-6; tentatively, D is TRBD1 (6 bases). Germline lookup yields CDR1 MNHEY and CDR2 SMNVEV (reference sequence). V was pared by 7 bases and J by 2 bases, with 9 bases between. This CDR3 spans 14 amino acids. CDR3 nucleotides: TGTGCCAGCAATGCAGGGGCTGGGGCCAACGTCCTGACTTTC. Its translation: CASNAGAGANVLTF.

This clone is judged large. The chain combines TRBV3-1 (or the pseudogene TRBV3-2) with TRBJ2-2; D possibly corresponds to TRBD1 (6 bases). With 4 bases removed from V and 5 bases from J, the gap between germline ends came to 11 bases. Germline V gene sequence: CDR1 LGHDT, CDR2 YNNKEL (reference sequence). The CDR3 loop spans 14 amino acids. In DNA form, the CDR3 reads TGTGCCAGCAGCCTACGGACAGAAACCGGGGAGCTGTTTTTT. This gives the protein CASSLRTETGELFF.

The chain couples TRBV14 to TRBJ1-1, with D perhaps matching TRBD1 (5 bases). The CDR3 runs to 15 residues. Germline assignment: CDR1 SGHDN and CDR2 FVKESK. V shed 4 bases and J shed 0 bases, with 12 bases lying between them. The CDR3 sequence: CASSPRTDMNTEAFF. CDR3 bases: TGTGCCAGCAGCCCCCGGACGGACATGAACACTGAAGCTTTCTTT.

The V gene is TRBV7-2, the J gene TRBJ2-5; the match to TRBD2 covers 8 bases. J gave up 5 bases and V 3 bases, and 8 bases lay outside the gene matches. Germline V gives CDR1 SGHTA, CDR2 FQGNSA. This CDR3 comprises 15 residues. CDR3 loop: CASSFNRGGGETQYF. The CDR3 coding sequence is TGTGCCAGCAGCTTTAATCGGGGGGGCGGGGAGACCCAGTACTTC.

The V and J genes are TRBV7-3 and TRBJ2-2; D is perhaps TRBD1 (6 bases). The CDR3 is 16 residues long. Trimming left V 0 bases short and J 6 bases short, with 14 bases between. Germline assignment: CDR1 SGHTA and CDR2 FQGTGA. CDR3 nucleotide sequence: TGTGCCAGCAGCTTAACACAGGGTTTTTATTCCGGGGAGCTGTTTTTT. It is translated as CASSLTQGFYSGELFF.